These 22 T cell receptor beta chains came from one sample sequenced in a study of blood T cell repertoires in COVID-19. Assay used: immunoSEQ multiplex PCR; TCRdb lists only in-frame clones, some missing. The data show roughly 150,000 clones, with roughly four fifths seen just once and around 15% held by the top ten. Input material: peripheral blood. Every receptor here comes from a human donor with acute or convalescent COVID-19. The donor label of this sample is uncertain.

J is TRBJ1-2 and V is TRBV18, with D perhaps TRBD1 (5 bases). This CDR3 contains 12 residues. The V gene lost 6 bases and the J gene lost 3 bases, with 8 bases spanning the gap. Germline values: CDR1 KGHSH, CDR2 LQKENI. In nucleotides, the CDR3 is TGTGCCAGCTCGGGGGGTGACTATGGCTACACCTTC. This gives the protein CASSGGDYGYTF. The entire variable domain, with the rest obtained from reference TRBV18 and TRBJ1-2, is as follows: NAGVMQNPRHLVRRRGQEARLRCSPMKGHSHVYWYRQLPEEGLKFMVYLQKENIIDESGMPKERFSAEFPKEGPSILRIQQVVRGDSAAYFCASSGGDYGYTFGSGTRLTVV.

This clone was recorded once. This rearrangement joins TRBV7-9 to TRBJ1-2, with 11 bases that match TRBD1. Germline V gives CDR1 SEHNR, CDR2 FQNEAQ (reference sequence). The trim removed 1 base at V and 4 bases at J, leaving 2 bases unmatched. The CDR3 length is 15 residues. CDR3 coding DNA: TGTGCCAGCAGCTTAGGGACAGGGGGCGGCTATGGCTACACCTTC. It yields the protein CASSLGTGGGYGYTF.

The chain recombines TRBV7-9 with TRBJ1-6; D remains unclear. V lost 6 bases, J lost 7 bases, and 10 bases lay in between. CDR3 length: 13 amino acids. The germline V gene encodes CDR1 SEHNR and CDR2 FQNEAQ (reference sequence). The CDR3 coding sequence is TGTGCCAGCAGTTATACACCCAATTCACCCCTCCACTTT. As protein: CASSYTPNSPLHF. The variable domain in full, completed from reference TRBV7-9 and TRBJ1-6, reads DTGVSQNPRHKITKRGQNVTFRCDPISEHNRLYWYRQTLGQGPEFLTYFQNEAQLEKSRLLSDRFSAERPKGSFSTLEIQRTEQGDSAMYLCASSYTPNSPLHFGNGTRLTVT.

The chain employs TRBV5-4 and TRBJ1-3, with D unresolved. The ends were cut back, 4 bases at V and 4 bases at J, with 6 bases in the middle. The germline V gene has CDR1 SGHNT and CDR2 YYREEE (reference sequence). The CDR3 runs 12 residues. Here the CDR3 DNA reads TGTGCCAGCAGCGACATAGGAAACACCATATATTTT. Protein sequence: CASSDIGNTIYF.

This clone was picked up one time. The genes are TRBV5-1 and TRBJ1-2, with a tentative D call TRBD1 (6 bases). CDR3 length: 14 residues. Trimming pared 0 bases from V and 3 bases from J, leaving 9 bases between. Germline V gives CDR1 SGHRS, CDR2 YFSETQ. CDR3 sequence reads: CASSLDPGDYGYTF. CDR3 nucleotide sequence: TGCGCCAGCAGCTTGGATCCAGGGGACTATGGCTACACCTTC.

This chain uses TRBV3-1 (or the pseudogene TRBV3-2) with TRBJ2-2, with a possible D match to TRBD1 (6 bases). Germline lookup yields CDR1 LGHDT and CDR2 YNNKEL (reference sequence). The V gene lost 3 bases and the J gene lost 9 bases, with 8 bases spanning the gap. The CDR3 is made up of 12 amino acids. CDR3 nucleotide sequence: TGTGCCAGCAGCCACCGGGACAGGGAGCTGTTTTTT. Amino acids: CASSHRDRELFF.

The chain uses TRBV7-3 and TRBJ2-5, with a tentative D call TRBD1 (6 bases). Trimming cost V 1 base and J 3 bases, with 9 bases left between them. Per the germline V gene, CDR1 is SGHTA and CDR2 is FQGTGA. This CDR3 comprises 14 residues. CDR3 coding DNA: TGTGCCAGCAGCTTAAGCGGACAGAAAGAGACCCAGTACTTC. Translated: CASSLSGQKETQYF.

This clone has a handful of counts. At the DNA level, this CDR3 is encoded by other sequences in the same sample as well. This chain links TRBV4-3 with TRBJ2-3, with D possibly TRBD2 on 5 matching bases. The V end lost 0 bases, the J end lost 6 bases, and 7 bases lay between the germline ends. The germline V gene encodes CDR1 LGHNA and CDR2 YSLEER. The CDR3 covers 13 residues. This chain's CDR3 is CASSQERRDTQYF. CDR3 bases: TGCGCCAGCAGCCAAGAGCGGAGGGATACGCAGTATTTT.

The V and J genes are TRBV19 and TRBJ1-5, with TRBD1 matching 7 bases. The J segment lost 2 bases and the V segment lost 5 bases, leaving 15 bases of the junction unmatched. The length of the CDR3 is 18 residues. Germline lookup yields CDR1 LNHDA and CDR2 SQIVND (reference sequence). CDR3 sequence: CASSPWGTAGGGNQPQHF. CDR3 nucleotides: TGTGCCAGTAGTCCCTGGGGGACAGCGGGAGGGGGCAATCAGCCCCAGCATTTT.

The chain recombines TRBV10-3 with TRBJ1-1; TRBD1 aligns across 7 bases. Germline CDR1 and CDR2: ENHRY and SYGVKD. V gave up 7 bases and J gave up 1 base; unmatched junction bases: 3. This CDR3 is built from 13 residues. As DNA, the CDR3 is TGTGCCATCAAAGACAGGGCGAACACTGAAGCTTTCTTT. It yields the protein CAIKDRANTEAFF.

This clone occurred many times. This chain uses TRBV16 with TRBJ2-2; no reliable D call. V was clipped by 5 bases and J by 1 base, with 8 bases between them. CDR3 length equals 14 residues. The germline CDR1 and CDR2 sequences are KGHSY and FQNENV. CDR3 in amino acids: CASSWQVNTGELFF. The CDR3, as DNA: TGTGCCAGCAGCTGGCAGGTGAACACCGGGGAGCTGTTTTTT.

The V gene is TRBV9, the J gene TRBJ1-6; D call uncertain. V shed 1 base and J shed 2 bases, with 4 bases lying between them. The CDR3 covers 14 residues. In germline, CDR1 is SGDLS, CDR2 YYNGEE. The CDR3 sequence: CASSVQTYNSPLHF. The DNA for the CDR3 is TGTGCCAGCAGCGTACAGACCTATAATTCACCCCTCCACTTT. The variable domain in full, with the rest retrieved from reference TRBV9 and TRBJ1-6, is DSGVTQTPKHLITATGQRVTLRCSPRSGDLSVYWYQQSLDQGLQFLIQYYNGEERAKGNILERFSAQQFPDLHSELNLSSLELGDSALYFCASSVQTYNSPLHFGNGTRLTVT.

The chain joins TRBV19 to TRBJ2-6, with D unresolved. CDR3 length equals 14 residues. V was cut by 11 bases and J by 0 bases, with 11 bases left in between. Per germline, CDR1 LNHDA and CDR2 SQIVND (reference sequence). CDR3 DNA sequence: TGTGCCTCTAAGATGAGCTCTGGGGCCAACGTCCTGACTTTC. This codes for CASKMSSGANVLTF.

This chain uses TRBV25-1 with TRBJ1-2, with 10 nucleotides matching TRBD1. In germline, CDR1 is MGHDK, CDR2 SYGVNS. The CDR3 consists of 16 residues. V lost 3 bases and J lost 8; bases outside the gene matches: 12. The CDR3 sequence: CASSDPGTGALGGYTF. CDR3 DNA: TGTGCCAGCAGTGACCCCGGGACAGGGGCTCTCGGGGGCTACACCTTC.

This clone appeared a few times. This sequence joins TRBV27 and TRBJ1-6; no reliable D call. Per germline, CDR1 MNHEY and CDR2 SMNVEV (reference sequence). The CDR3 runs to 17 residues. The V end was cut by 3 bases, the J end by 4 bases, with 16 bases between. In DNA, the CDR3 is TGTGCCAGCAGTTTCCGGCCATCCGACTCGTATAATTCACCCCTCCACTTT. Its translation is CASSFRPSDSYNSPLHF.

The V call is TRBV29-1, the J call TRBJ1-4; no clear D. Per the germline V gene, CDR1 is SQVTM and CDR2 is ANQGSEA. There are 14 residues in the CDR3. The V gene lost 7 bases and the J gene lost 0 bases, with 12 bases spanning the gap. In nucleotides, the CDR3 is TGCAGCGCCCAAGCAGGATCAACTAATGAAAAACTGTTTTTT. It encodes CSAQAGSTNEKLFF.

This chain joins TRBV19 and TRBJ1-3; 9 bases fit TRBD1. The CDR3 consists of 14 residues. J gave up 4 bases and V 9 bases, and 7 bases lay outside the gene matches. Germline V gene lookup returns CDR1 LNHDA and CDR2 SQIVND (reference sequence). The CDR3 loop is CASWDRASGNTIYF. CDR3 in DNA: TGTGCCAGCTGGGACAGGGCAAGCGGAAACACCATATATTTT.

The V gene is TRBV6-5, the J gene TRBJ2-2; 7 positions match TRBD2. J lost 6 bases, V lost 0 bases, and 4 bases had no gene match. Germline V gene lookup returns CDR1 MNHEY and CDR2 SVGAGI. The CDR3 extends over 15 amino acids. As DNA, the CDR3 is TGTGCCAGCAGTTACTCTAGGGGAGGGGCCGGGGAGCTGTTTTTT. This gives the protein CASSYSRGGAGELFF.

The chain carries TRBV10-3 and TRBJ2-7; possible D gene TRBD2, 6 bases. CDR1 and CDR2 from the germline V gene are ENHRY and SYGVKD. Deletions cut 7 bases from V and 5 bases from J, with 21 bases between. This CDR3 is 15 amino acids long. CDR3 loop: CAITSPPHGSNEQYF. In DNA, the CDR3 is TGTGCCATCACCTCCCCCCCCCACGGGAGCAACGAGCAGTACTTC.

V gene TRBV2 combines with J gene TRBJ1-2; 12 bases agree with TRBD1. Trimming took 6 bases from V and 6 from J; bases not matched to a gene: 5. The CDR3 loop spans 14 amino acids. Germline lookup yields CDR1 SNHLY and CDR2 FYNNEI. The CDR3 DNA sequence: TGTGCCAGCAGAGGGGACAGGGGGCTTCATGGCTACACCTTC. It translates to CASRGDRGLHGYTF.

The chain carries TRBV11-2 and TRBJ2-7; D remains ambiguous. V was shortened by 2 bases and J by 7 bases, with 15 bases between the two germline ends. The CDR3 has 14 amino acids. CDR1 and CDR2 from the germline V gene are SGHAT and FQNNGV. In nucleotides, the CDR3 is TGTGCCAGCAGCTTACGTTCCCAATCCGGGGAGCAGTACTTC. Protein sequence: CASSLRSQSGEQYF.

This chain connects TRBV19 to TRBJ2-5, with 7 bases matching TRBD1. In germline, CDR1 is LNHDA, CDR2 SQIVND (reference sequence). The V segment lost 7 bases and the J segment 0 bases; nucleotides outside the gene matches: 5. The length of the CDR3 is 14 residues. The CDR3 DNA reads TGTGCCAGTAAGCCGACAGGGTACCAAGAGACCCAGTACTTC. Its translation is CASKPTGYQETQYF.